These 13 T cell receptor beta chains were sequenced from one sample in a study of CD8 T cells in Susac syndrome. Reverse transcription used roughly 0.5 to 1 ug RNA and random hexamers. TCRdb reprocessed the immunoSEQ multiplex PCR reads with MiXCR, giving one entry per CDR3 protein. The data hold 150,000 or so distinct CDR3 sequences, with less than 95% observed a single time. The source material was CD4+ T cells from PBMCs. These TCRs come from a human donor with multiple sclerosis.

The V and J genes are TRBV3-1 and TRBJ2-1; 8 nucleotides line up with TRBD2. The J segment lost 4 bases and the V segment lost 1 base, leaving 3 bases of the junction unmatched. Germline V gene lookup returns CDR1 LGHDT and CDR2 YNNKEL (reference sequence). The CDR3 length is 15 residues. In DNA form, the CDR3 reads TGTGCCAGCAGCCAAGCGGGAGGGCTATACAATGAGCAGTTCTTC. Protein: CASSQAGGLYNEQFF.

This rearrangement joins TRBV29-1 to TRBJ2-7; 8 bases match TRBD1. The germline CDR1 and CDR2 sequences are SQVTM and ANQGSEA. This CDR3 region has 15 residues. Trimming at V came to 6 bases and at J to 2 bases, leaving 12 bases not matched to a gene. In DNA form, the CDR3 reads TGCAGCGTAGGGGGGACAGGAAAAAATACCTACGAGCAGTACTTC. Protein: CSVGGTGKNTYEQYF.

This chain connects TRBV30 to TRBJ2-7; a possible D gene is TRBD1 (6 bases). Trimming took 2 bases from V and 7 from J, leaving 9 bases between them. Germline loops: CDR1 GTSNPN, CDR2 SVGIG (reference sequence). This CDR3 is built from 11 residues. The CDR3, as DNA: TGTGCCTGGAGTTTGCAGGGGGAGCAGTACTTC. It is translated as CAWSLQGEQYF.

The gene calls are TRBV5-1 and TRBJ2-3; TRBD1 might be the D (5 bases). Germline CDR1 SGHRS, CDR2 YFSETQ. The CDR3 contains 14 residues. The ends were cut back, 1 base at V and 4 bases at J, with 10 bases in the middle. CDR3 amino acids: CASSLRAGSDTQYF. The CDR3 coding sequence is TGCGCCAGCAGCTTGCGGGCAGGGTCAGATACGCAGTATTTT. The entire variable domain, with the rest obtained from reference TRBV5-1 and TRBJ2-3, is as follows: KAGVTQTPRYLIKTRGQQVTLSCSPISGHRSVSWYQQTPGQGLQFLFEYFSETQRNKGNFPGRFSGRQFSNSRSEMNVSTLELGDSALYLCASSLRAGSDTQYFGPGTRLTVL.

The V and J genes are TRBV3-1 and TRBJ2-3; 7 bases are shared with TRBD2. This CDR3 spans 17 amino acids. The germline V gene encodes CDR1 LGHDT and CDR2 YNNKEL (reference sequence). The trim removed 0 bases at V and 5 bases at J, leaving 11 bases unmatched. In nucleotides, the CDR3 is TGTGCCAGCAGCCAAGAAAGGAACGCGGGAGCCGGAGATACGCAGTATTTT. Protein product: CASSQERNAGAGDTQYF.

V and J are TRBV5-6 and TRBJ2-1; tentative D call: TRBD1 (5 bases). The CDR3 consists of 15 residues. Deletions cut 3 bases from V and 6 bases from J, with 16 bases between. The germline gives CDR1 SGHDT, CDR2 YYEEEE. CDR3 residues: CASSSPDSFGNEQFF. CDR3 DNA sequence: TGTGCCAGCAGCTCACCCGACAGCTTCGGCAATGAGCAGTTCTTC. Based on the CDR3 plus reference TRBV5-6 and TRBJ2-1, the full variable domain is DAGVTQSPTHLIKTRGQQVTLRCSPKSGHDTVSWYQQALGQGPQFIFQYYEEEERQRGNFPDRFSGHQFPNYSSELNVNALLLGDSALYLCASSSPDSFGNEQFFGPGTRLTVL.

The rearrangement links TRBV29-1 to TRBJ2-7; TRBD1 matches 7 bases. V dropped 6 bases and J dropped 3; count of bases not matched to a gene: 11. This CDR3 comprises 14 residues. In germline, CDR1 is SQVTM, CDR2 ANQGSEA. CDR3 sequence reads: CSVERTGPIYEQYF. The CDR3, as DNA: TGCAGCGTGGAGAGGACAGGACCCATCTACGAGCAGTACTTC.

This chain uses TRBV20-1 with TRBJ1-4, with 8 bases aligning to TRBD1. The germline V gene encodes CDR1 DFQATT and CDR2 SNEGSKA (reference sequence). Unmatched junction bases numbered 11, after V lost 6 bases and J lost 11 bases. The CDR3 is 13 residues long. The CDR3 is CSAPNRGRGKLFF. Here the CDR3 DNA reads TGCAGTGCCCCTAACAGGGGGAGGGGGAAACTGTTTTTT.

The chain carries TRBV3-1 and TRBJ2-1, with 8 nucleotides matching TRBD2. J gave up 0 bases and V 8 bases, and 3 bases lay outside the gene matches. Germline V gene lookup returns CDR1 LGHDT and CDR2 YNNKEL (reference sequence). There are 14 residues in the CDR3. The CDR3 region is CASRGGTSYNEQFF. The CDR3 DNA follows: TGTGCCAGCCGGGGGGGAACCTCCTACAATGAGCAGTTCTTC.

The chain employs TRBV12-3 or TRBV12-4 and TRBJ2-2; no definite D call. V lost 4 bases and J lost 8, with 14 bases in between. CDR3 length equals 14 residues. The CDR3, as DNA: TGTGCCAGCAGTTCCAGCGATACGAAAGGGGAGCTGTTTTTT. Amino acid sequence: CASSSSDTKGELFF.

Here the CDR3 reads CSARWGSPTTEQYF. The CDR3 region has the DNA TGCAGCGCCCGTTGGGGGAGTCCGACTACGGAGCAGTACTTC. The rearrangement uses TRBV29-1 and TRBJ2-7, with D perhaps being TRBD1 or TRBD2 (5 bases each). The CDR3 spans 14 residues. Trimming removed 7 bases from V and 7 bases from J, with 23 bases in between. Germline V CDR1 and CDR2: SQVTM, ANQGSEA.

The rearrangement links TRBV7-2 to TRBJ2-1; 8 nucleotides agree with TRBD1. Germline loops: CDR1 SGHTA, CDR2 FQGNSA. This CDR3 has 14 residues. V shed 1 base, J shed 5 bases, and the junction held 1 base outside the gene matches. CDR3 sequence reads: CASSLGQGNNEQFF. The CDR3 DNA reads TGTGCCAGCAGCTTAGGACAGGGGAACAATGAGCAGTTCTTC.

In nucleotides, the CDR3 is TGTGCCAGTAGTATATCGAGAGGATATGGCTACACCTTC. Amino acid sequence: CASSISRGYGYTF. The chain has TRBV19 and TRBJ1-2; no clear D. The germline gives CDR1 LNHDA, CDR2 SQIVND (reference sequence). There are 13 residues in the CDR3. V lost 2 bases and J 5 bases, leaving 9 bases between the germline ends.